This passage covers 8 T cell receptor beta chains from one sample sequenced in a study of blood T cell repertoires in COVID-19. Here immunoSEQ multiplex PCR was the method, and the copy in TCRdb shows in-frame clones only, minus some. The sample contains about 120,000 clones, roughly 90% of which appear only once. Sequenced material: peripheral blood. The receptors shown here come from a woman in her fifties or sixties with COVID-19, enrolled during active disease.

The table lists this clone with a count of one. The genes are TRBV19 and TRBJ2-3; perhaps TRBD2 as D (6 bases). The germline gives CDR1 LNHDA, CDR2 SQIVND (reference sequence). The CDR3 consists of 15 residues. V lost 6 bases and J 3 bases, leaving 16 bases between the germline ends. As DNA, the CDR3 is TGTGCCAGTAGCCACCTCCCAGGGAGGACAGATACGCAGTATTTT. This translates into CASSHLPGRTDTQYF.

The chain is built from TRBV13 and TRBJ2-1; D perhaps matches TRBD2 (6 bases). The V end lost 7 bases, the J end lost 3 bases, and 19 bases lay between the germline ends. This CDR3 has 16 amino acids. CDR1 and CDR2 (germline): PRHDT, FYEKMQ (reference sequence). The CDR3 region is CASKWRGSGLYNEQFF. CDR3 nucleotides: TGTGCCAGCAAATGGAGGGGTAGCGGCCTCTACAATGAGCAGTTCTTC.

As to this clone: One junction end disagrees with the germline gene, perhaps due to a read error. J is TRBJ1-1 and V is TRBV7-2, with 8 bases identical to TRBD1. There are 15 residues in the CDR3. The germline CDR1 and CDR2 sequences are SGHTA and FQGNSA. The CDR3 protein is CASRTGRTGNPEAFF. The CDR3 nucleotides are TGTGCCAGCAGGACCGGCCGGACAGGGAACCCTGAAGCTTTCTTT.

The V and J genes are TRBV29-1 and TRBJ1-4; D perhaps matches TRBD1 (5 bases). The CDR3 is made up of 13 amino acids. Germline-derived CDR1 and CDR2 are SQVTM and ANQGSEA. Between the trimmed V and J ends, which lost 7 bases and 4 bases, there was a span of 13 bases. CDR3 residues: CSARQMSNEKLFF. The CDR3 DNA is TGCAGCGCGAGACAGATGAGTAATGAAAAACTGTTTTTT.

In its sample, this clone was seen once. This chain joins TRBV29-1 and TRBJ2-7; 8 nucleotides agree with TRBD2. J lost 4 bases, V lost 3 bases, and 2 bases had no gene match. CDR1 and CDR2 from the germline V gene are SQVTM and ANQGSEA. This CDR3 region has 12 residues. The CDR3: CSVESGGYEQYF. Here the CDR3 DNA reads TGCAGCGTTGAGTCGGGAGGGTACGAGCAGTACTTC.

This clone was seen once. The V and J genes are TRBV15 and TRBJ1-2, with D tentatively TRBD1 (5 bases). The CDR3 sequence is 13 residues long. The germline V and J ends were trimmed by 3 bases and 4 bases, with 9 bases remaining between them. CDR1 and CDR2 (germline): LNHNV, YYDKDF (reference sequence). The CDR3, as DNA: TGTGCCACCAGCAGGCGTCAGGGCTATGGCTACACCTTC. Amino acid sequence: CATSRRQGYGYTF.

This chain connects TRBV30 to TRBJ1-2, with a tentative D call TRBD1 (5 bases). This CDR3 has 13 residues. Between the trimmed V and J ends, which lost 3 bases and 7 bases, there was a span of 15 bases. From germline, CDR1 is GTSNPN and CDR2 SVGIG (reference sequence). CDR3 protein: CAWSETPGGGYTF. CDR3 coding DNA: TGTGCCTGGAGCGAAACCCCCGGGGGTGGCTACACCTTC.

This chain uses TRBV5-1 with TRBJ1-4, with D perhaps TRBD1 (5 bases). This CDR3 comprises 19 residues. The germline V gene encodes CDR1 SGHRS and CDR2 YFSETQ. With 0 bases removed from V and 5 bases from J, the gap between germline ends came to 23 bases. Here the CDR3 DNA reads TGCGCCAGCAGCTTGGTGTTGATGTGGGGCAGGGCTCGGAATGAAAAACTGTTTTTT. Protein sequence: CASSLVLMWGRARNEKLFF.